The rows below give T cell receptor beta chains drawn from one sample of a study of vaccination effects on CD4 cells after COVID-19. Antigens of these TCRs are unknown. The method was immunoSEQ multiplex PCR; TCRdb's version includes in-frame clones alone and lacks a portion of them. In the table there are tens of thousands of clones, about 80% of which are singletons. The material was CD4+ T cells from PBMCs cultured with SARS-CoV-2 spike peptides, obtained before COVID-19 vaccination. Receptor source: a human donor who received a COVID-19 vaccine. Each CDR3 is given with its conserved first and last residue. The D gene is left open where the match is weak. Size is omitted from some rows. Given values are once, few, many or a class for expanded clones.

V gene	D gene	clone size	J gene	CDR3 DNA	CDR3 protein
TRBV7-2	TRBD1	NA	TRBJ1-2	TGTGCCAGCAGCTTCCGACAGGGGCGCGGCTACACCTTC	CASSFRQGRGYTF
TRBV6-6	NA	NA	TRBJ1-5	TGTGCCAGCAGTTATGACAGTTACAATCAGCCCCAGCATTTT	CASSYDSYNQPQHF
TRBV12-3/TRBV12-4	NA	NA	TRBJ1-1	TGTGCCAGCAGTTTCGCCAGGAACACTGAAGCTTTCTTT	CASSFARNTEAFF
TRBV5-6	TRBD1	once	TRBJ1-5	TGTGCCAGCAGCTTCCGACAGGGTAGACAGCCCCAGCATTTT	CASSFRQGRQPQHF
TRBV7-9	NA	NA	TRBJ2-7	TGTGCCAGCAGCTGGGGTGCGGGCGGCTACGAGCAGTACTTC	CASSWGAGGYEQYF
TRBV5-6	NA	NA	TRBJ2-5	TGTGCCAGCAGCTTGGTAGCCACGGACAGCCGGGAGACCCAGTACTTC	CASSLVATDSRETQYF
TRBV7-2	NA	NA	TRBJ2-1	TGTGCCAGCAGCTTATCCAGGGAGCAGTTCTTC	CASSLSREQFF
TRBV9	NA	NA	TRBJ1-3	TGTGCCAGCAGCGTAGAGTCCTCTGGAAACACCATATATTTT	CASSVESSGNTIYF
TRBV7-8	TRBD1	NA	TRBJ1-1	TGTGCTACCAGGACAGGGCCAACGTCCCCCATGAACACTGAAGCTTTCTTT	CATRTGPTSPMNTEAFF
TRBV6-4	NA	NA	TRBJ1-1	TGTGCCAGCATCTCTCAACTCCGGGACATCCGGAGGGACACTGAAGCTTTCTTT	CASISQLRDIRRDTEAFF
TRBV5-5	NA	NA	TRBJ2-1	TGTGCCAGCAGCTTGGATGTCAACAATGAGCAGTTCTTC	CASSLDVNNEQFF
TRBV29-1	TRBD1	NA	TRBJ1-2	TGCAGCGTGTGGACAGGGTGGAACTATGGCTACACCTTC	CSVWTGWNYGYTF
TRBV5-1	NA	few	TRBJ1-6	TGCGCCAGCAGGTCTCCAGGGAGCCATTCACCCCTCCACTTT	CASRSPGSHSPLHF
TRBV30	TRBD1	NA	TRBJ2-1	TGTGCCTGGAGAGAAGACAGGGGGCTCTACAATGAGCAGTTCTTC	CAWREDRGLYNEQFF
TRBV30	TRBD1	NA	TRBJ1-3	TGTGCCTGGAGGCAAACGGGACAGCTCCGCTCTGGAAACACCATATATTTT	CAWRQTGQLRSGNTIYF
TRBV2	NA	NA	TRBJ2-1	TGTGCCAGCAGGGAGTACAATGAGCAGTTCTTC	CASREYNEQFF
TRBV3-1/TRBV3-2	NA	NA	TRBJ2-4	TGTGCCAGCAGCCGCGGGGGCCAGGACATTCAGTACTTC	CASSRGGQDIQYF
TRBV28	NA	NA	TRBJ2-4	TGTGCCAGCAGTGTGGACGGGGTGTACATTCAGTACTTC	CASSVDGVYIQYF
TRBV14	TRBD2	few	TRBJ2-1	TGTGCCAGCAGCCACCACGGCGGACTAGCAACCAATGAGCAGTTCTTC	CASSHHGGLATNEQFF
TRBV27	NA	NA	TRBJ1-6	TGTGCCAGCTCCCAAGGGGGGGCGAGTAATTCACCCCTCCACTTT	CASSQGGASNSPLHF
TRBV12-3/TRBV12-4	NA	few	TRBJ1-2	TGTGCCAGCAGTTTGAGGGGATATGGCTACACCTTC	CASSLRGYGYTF
TRBV5-1	NA	NA	TRBJ2-7	TGCGCCAGCAGCCCCCGAGGTCGAATCTACGAGCAGTACTTC	CASSPRGRIYEQYF
TRBV5-1	TRBD1	once	TRBJ2-5	TGCGCCAGCAGCTTGGAGTTCGGGACAGGGGTATTCCAAGAGACCCAGTACTTC	CASSLEFGTGVFQETQYF
TRBV5-1	NA	NA	TRBJ2-3	TGCGCCAGCGGGGCCCTGGAAGCAGATACGCAGTATTTT	CASGALEADTQYF
TRBV11-2	NA	NA	TRBJ2-7	TGTGCCAGCAGCTTAGGAGCCGTCGGGTCCTACGAGCAGTACTTC	CASSLGAVGSYEQYF